What follows is one TCR beta chain and its context. These data come from a study of T cell changes during pregnancy in multiple sclerosis. Produced via immunoSEQ multiplex PCR; TCRdb's table is partial and in-frame only. The sample shows just under 60,000 clones, 85% to 95% of them seen only once. CDR1 and CDR2 from the germline V gene are MNHNS and SASEGT. The CDR3 has 12 residues. Trimming cost V 0 bases and J 7 bases, with 7 bases left between them. Sequences were derived from peripheral blood, sampled in the first trimester of pregnancy. The sequence was collected from a female donor with multiple sclerosis, enrolled in a pregnancy study. The chain has TRBV6-1 and TRBJ2-7; D gene uncertain. Written as DNA, the CDR3 is TGTGCCAGCAGTGAAGCGTCCGGGGAGCAGTACTTC. This encodes CASSEASGEQYF.